A selection of T cell receptor beta chains follows, all from one sample in a study of T cells in Graves' hyperthyroidism and ophthalmopathy. TCRdb called the multiplex PCR reads again in MiXCR, with one record for every CDR3 protein. The sample carries 550,000 to 650,000 distinct CDR3 sequences, roughly 14% recorded once. The sample was blood. Every receptor here comes from a woman aged 30 to 39 with Graves' hyperthyroidism that later progressed to Graves' ophthalmopathy. The CDR3 runs from the conserved cysteine through the conserved F or W. Each record gives: CDR3 protein, CDR3 DNA, clone size, D gene, J gene, V gene. A D gene is named only where the DNA matches it firmly. Size values are once, few and many counts, or a class for expanded clones, and some rows have none.

CDR3: CATGGSGNTIYF
DNA: TGTGCCACCGGGGGTTCTGGAAACACCATATATTTT
size: NA
D: NA
J: TRBJ1-3
V: TRBV24-1

CDR3: CASSDPGRGVSGRAEETQYF
DNA: TGTGCCAGCAGTGACCCAGGGCGCGGGGTTAGCGGGAGGGCGGAAGAGACCCAGTACTTC
size: NA
D: TRBD2
J: TRBJ2-5
V: TRBV6-1

CDR3: CSAVPGPGYTF
DNA: TGCAGTGCTGTCCCGGGGCCCGGCTACACCTTC
size: many
D: NA
J: TRBJ1-2
V: TRBV20-1

CDR3: CASSSFSSHYGYTF
DNA: TGTGCCAGCAGCTCCTTTTCGTCCCACTATGGCTACACCTTC
size: many
D: NA
J: TRBJ1-2
V: TRBV7-2

CDR3: CASSTTVNEKLFF
DNA: TGTGCCAGCAGTACCACAGTTAATGAAAAACTGTTTTTT
size: many
D: NA
J: TRBJ1-4
V: TRBV7-9

CDR3: CASSEWGTPNEKLFF
DNA: TGTGCCAGCAGTGAATGGGGGACGCCTAATGAAAAACTGTTTTTT
size: few
D: NA
J: TRBJ1-4
V: TRBV6-1

CDR3: CASSFGTMGSYEQYF
DNA: TGTGCCAGCAGCTTTGGGACAATGGGCTCCTACGAGCAGTACTTC
size: many
D: NA
J: TRBJ2-7
V: TRBV7-2

CDR3: CASSLREPASGSPLHF
DNA: TGTGCCAGCAGCTTAAGGGAACCGGCCTCGGGCTCACCCCTCCACTTT
size: many
D: NA
J: TRBJ1-6
V: TRBV7-3

CDR3: CSAGRETGSYNEQFF
DNA: TGCAGTGCAGGACGGGAGACGGGCTCCTACAATGAGCAGTTCTTC
size: many
D: NA
J: TRBJ2-1
V: TRBV20-1

CDR3: CASTPRAHNEQFF
DNA: TGTGCCAGCACCCCTAGAGCCCACAATGAGCAGTTCTTC
size: NA
D: NA
J: TRBJ2-1
V: TRBV6-1

CDR3: CASSSSRVLNTEAFF
DNA: TGTGCCAGTAGTTCCTCCCGCGTACTGAACACTGAAGCTTTCTTT
size: many
D: NA
J: TRBJ1-1
V: TRBV19

CDR3: CAISGTREYGDTQYF
DNA: TGTGCCATCAGTGGTACGCGGGAGTATGGAGATACGCAGTATTTT
size: many
D: TRBD2
J: TRBJ2-3
V: TRBV10-3

CDR3: CSAQGTSGRGDTQYF
DNA: TGCAGTGCTCAGGGGACTAGCGGGAGGGGGGATACGCAGTATTTT
size: NA
D: TRBD2
J: TRBJ2-3
V: TRBV20-1

CDR3: CASRSANQPQHF
DNA: TGTGCCAGTAGGTCAGCTAATCAGCCCCAGCATTTT
size: NA
D: NA
J: TRBJ1-5
V: TRBV19

CDR3: CASVPYNEQFF
DNA: TGTGCCAGCGTTCCGTACAATGAGCAGTTCTTC
size: NA
D: NA
J: TRBJ2-1
V: TRBV7-9

CDR3: CASSYGGEQYF
DNA: TGTGCCAGCAGTTACGGCGGCGAGCAGTACTTC
size: NA
D: NA
J: TRBJ2-7
V: TRBV6-6

CDR3: CSVKLGLSETQYF
DNA: TGCAGTGTTAAACTAGGCCTATCAGAGACCCAGTACTTC
size: many
D: NA
J: TRBJ2-5
V: TRBV20-1

CDR3: CASSPTGASYTEAFF
DNA: TGTGCCAGCAGTCCCACAGGGGCTTCGTACACTGAAGCTTTCTTT
size: many
D: TRBD1
J: TRBJ1-1
V: TRBV6-1

CDR3: CASGLGNNRGYGYTF
DNA: TGTGCTAGTGGTTTGGGGAACAACAGGGGCTATGGCTACACCTTC
size: NA
D: TRBD1
J: TRBJ1-2
V: TRBV12-5

CDR3: CSARDLTGGSEKLFF
DNA: TGCAGTGCTAGAGATCTGACAGGGGGCAGTGAAAAACTGTTTTTT
size: few
D: TRBD1
J: TRBJ1-4
V: TRBV20-1

CDR3: CATSDYTRDRGYGYTF
DNA: TGTGCCACCAGTGATTACACCCGGGACAGGGGCTATGGCTACACCTTC
size: few
D: TRBD1
J: TRBJ1-2
V: TRBV24-1

CDR3: CASSLVLAGSTYEQYF
DNA: TGTGCCAGCAGCTTAGTGCTAGCGGGATCCACCTACGAGCAGTACTTC
size: many
D: TRBD2
J: TRBJ2-7
V: TRBV7-6

CDR3: CASSGNTGITEAFF
DNA: TGTGCCAGCAGCGGCAACACAGGGATCACTGAAGCTTTCTTT
size: NA
D: NA
J: TRBJ1-1
V: TRBV9

CDR3: CASSLDILSYNEQFF
DNA: TGCGCCAGCAGCTTGGACATTTTATCCTACAATGAGCAGTTCTTC
size: many
D: NA
J: TRBJ2-1
V: TRBV5-1

CDR3: CSAQRETQYF
DNA: TGCAGTGCCCAAAGGGAGACCCAGTACTTC
size: NA
D: NA
J: TRBJ2-5
V: TRBV20-1

CDR3: CAISEGVGANYGYTF
DNA: TGTGCCATCAGTGAAGGAGTAGGAGCTAACTATGGCTACACCTTC
size: many
D: NA
J: TRBJ1-2
V: TRBV10-3

CDR3: CASTSDGFGNQPQHF
DNA: TGTGCCAGCACCTCAGACGGATTCGGCAATCAGCCCCAGCATTTT
size: NA
D: NA
J: TRBJ1-5
V: TRBV6-1

CDR3: CSARGGLVNEQFF
DNA: TGCAGTGCTAGGGGTGGACTGGTTAATGAGCAGTTCTTC
size: NA
D: NA
J: TRBJ2-1
V: TRBV20-1

CDR3: CASSQGMDYRSEQYF
DNA: TGCGCCAGCAGCCAAGGGATGGATTATAGGAGTGAGCAGTATTTT
size: many
D: NA
J: TRBJ2-3
V: TRBV4-3

CDR3: CASSSRGAVDTQYF
DNA: TGCGCCAGCAGCTCCAGGGGGGCTGTGGATACGCAGTATTTT
size: many
D: NA
J: TRBJ2-3
V: TRBV5-1

CDR3: CASRIQGEAFF
DNA: TGTGCCAGCAGGATACAGGGTGAAGCTTTCTTT
size: many
D: NA
J: TRBJ1-1
V: TRBV28

CDR3: CASSYSDKGEAFF
DNA: TGCGCCAGCAGCTACTCGGACAAGGGGGAAGCTTTCTTT
size: NA
D: NA
J: TRBJ1-1
V: TRBV5-1

CDR3: CASSSPELVRPDTQYF
DNA: TGTGCCAGCAGCTCGCCTGAGCTAGTGAGGCCAGATACGCAGTATTTT
size: many
D: NA
J: TRBJ2-3
V: TRBV11-3

CDR3: CASSDYREWFF
DNA: TGTGCCAGCAGCGATTACAGGGAATGGTTCTTC
size: few
D: NA
J: TRBJ2-1
V: TRBV3-1

CDR3: CASSGLAGHGQETQYF
DNA: TGTGCCAGCTCAGGACTAGCGGGACACGGCCAAGAGACCCAGTACTTC
size: many
D: TRBD2
J: TRBJ2-5
V: TRBV18

CDR3: CASSLAPGGSGYEQYF
DNA: TGTGCCAGCAGCTTAGCCCCAGGCGGGAGCGGGTACGAGCAGTACTTC
size: many
D: TRBD2
J: TRBJ2-7
V: TRBV11-2